Listed below are T cell receptor beta chains from one sample, sequenced in a study of blood T cells in healthy people across ages. Each CDR3 protein is one row after TCRdb ran MiXCR on the 5' RACE reads. The table has 800,000 or so distinct CDR3 sequences, about 47% seen once. Material for sequencing was blood. The receptors here all came from a man older than 75 in good health. CDR3s include the opening cysteine and the closing phenylalanine or tryptophan. Clone size is given for some rows only: seen once, a few or many times, or a class if the clone is expanded.

j_gene	v_gene	abundance	CDR3aa
TRBJ1-5	TRBV10-3	few	CAIREGQGNQPQHF
TRBJ2-7	TRBV2	many	CASSDDSLYEQYF
TRBJ2-5	TRBV7-9	-	CASREQPHEAQYF
TRBJ2-7	TRBV6-5	-	CASSYQSGGGKQYF
TRBJ2-4	TRBV27	few	CASSLSRVHIQYF
TRBJ2-3	TRBV20-1	many	CSARGGSGGQDTQYF
TRBJ2-3	TRBV5-1	many	CASSSASGSTDTQYF
TRBJ2-5	TRBV30	few	CAWSPGTSGRQETQYF
TRBJ2-7	TRBV11-3	few	CASTHRDRPYEQYF
TRBJ2-1	TRBV5-1	-	CASSLQGQGGWNERFF
TRBJ2-7	TRBV21-1	few	CASPQGTAYEQYF
TRBJ2-7	TRBV28	-	CASSTLSWGYEQYF
TRBJ2-1	TRBV20-1	once	CSALTERSYNEQFF
TRBJ2-1	TRBV28	-	CASSFTVYNEQFF
TRBJ2-1	TRBV18	-	CASSPGTASNEQFF
TRBJ2-3	TRBV2	-	CASSEAGQDTQYF
TRBJ2-1	TRBV7-8	few	CASSLASAGGAYNEQFF
TRBJ2-1	TRBV20-1	-	CSATLPGQGRGGEQFF
TRBJ2-7	TRBV11-1	-	CASTDGGSSYEQYF
TRBJ1-1	TRBV7-3	-	CASGQGKNTEAFF
TRBJ2-3	TRBV6-6	few	CATRPRGYTDTQYF
TRBJ2-7	TRBV10-1	-	CASSQSGYSAYEQYF
TRBJ2-7	TRBV25-1	few	CASSETGIHSSYEQYF
TRBJ2-3	TRBV29-1	-	CSVEKREVGDTPYF
TRBJ1-5	TRBV24-1	-	CATAGGYNQPQHF
TRBJ2-5	TRBV20-1	-	CSASPSTGQETQYF
TRBJ1-5	TRBV20-1	few	CSASETGIGNQPQHF
TRBJ2-4	TRBV7-2	few	CASSSRDTAKNIQYF
TRBJ2-4	TRBV6-2/TRBV6-3	-	CASRSGGDKNIQYF
TRBJ2-7	TRBV20-1	few	CSAGGWASYEQYF
TRBJ1-6	TRBV28	once	CASTEGGDSPLHF
TRBJ2-5	TRBV5-1	few	CASSFRGFEETQYF
TRBJ1-1	TRBV3-1	-	CASSQGAGSLNTEAFF
TRBJ2-7	TRBV5-1	few	CASSLATGDLSYEQYF
TRBJ2-1	TRBV5-1	-	CASSTTGTSIYNEQFF
TRBJ2-7	TRBV11-2	-	CASSTATGWVRRRNEQYF
TRBJ2-3	TRBV6-2/TRBV6-3	few	CASSPRAISAQYF
TRBJ2-3	TRBV11-1	few	CASSLEGRAGTDTQYF
TRBJ2-5	TRBV20-1	few	CSARDDGTSVRQETQYF